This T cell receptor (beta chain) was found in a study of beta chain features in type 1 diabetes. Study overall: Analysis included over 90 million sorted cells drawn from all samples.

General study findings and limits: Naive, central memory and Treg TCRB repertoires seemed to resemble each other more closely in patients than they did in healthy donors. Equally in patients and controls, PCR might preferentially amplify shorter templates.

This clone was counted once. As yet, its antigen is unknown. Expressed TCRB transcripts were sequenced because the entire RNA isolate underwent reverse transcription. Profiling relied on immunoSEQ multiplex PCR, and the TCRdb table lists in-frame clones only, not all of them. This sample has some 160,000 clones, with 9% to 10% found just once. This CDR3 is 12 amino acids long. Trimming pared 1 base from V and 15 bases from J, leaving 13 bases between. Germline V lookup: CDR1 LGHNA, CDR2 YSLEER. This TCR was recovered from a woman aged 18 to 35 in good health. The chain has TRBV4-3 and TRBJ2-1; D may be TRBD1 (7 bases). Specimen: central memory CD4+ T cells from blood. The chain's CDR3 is CASSQAGGLLFF. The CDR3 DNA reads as TGCGCCAGCAGCCAAGCAGGGGGGCTACTGTTCTTC.